Reported below is one T cell receptor (beta chain). A much larger clone differs by one base, so this may be a read error. CDR3 length: 15 amino acids. Germline CDR1 and CDR2: MNHNS and SASEGT. V lost 2 bases and J 2 bases, leaving 7 bases between the germline ends. The record originates from a study of regulatory T cells in long-lasting Graves disease. As to time point: persistent/refractory GD, antithyroid drugs over 5 years with positive TRAb. RNA from PBMCs was the source of the TCR library. Construction of TCR beta libraries relied on iRepertoire HTBI primers and on Arm-PCR targeting CDR3 regions. From the multiplex PCR reads, TCRdb called clonotypes with MiXCR, one entry per CDR3 protein. The sample has some 300,000 distinct CDR3 sequences, roughly a fifth seen once.

Sample: peripheral blood mononuclear cells (PBMCs), taken when the disease was refractory, from a patient treated with antithyroid drugs. This chain uses TRBV6-1 with TRBJ2-6; D perhaps matches TRBD1 (5 bases). The clonotype comes from a female donor with Graves disease. The CDR3 DNA reads TGTGCCAGCAGTGAATTCAGGGCTGGGGCCAACGTCCTGACTTTC. Protein: CASSEFRAGANVLTF.